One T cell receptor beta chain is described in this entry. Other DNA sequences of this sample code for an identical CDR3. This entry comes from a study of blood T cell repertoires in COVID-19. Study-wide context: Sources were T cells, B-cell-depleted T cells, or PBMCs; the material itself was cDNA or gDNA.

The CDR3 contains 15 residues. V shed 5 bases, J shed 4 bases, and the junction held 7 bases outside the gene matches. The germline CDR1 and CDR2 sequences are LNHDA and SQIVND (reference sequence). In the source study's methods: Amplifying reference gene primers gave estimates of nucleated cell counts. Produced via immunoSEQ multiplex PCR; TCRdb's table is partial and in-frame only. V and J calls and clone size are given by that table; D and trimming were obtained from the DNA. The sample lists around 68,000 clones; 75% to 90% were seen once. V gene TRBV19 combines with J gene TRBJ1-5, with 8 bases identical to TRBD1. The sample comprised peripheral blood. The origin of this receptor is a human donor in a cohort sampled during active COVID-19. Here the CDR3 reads CASSRTGGSNQPQHF. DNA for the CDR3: TGTGCCAGTAGTCGAACAGGGGGTTCAAATCAGCCCCAGCATTTT.